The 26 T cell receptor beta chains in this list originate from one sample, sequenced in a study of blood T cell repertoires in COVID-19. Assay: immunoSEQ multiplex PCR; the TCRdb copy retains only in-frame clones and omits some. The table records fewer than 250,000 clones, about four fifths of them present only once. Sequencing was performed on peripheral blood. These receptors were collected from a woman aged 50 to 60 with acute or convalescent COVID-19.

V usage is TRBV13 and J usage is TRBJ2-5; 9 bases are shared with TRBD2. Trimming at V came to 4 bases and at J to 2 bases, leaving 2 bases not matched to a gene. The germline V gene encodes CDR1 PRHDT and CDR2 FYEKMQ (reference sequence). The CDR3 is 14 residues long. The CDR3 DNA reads TGTGCCAGCAGCTCGACTAGCGGACAAGAGACCCAGTACTTC. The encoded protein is CASSSTSGQETQYF.

CDR3 in DNA: TGTGCCAGCAGGGAGGGCGGGAGGGGTTACAATGAGCAGTTCTTC. Translated: CASREGGRGYNEQFF. The chain is built from TRBV27 and TRBJ2-1, with 9 bases that match TRBD2. The length of the CDR3 is 15 residues. The ends lost 6 bases at V and 4 bases at J; junction bases unmatched: 7. The germline V gene has CDR1 MNHEY and CDR2 SMNVEV (reference sequence).

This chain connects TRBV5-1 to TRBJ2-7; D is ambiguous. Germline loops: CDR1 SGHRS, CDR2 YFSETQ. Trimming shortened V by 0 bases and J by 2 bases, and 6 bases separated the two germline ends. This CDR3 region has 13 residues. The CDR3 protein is CASSLGGTYEQYF. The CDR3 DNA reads TGCGCCAGCAGCTTGGGAGGAACCTACGAGCAGTACTTC.

The CDR3 loop reads CASSLVMFLGQGVDTQYF. The CDR3 DNA sequence: TGCGCCAGCAGCTTGGTTATGTTTCTGGGACAGGGTGTAGATACGCAGTATTTT. V gene TRBV5-1 combines with J gene TRBJ2-3; 9 bases are a match to TRBD1. The junction had 13 bases not matched to a gene; V was cut back by 0 bases and J by 5 bases. CDR1 is SGHRS and CDR2 is YFSETQ in the germline V gene. The CDR3 has 18 amino acids.

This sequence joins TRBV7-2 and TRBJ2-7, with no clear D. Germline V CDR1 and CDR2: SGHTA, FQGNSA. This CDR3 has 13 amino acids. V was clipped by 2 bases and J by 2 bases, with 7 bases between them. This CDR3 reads CASSLSHTYEQYF. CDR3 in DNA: TGTGCCAGCAGCTTATCCCACACCTACGAGCAGTACTTC.

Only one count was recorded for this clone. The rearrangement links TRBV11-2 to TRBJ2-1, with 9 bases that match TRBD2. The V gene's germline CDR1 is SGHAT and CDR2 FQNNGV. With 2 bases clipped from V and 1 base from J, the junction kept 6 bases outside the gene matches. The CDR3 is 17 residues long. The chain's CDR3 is CASSLRWAGGSYNEQFF. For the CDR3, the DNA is TGTGCCAGCAGCTTAAGGTGGGCGGGAGGGTCCTACAATGAGCAGTTCTTC. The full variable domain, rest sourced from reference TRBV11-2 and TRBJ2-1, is EAGVAQSPRYKIIEKRQSVAFWCNPISGHATLYWYQQILGQGPKLLIQFQNNGVVDDSQLPKDRFSAERLKGVDSTLKIQPAKLEDSAVYLCASSLRWAGGSYNEQFFGPGTRLTVL.

CDR3 region: CASSPTGQGTDTQYF. DNA of the CDR3: TGTGCCAGCAGCCCCACTGGGCAGGGGACAGATACGCAGTATTTT. The rearrangement links TRBV5-5 to TRBJ2-3; tentative D call: TRBD1 (6 bases). This CDR3 is 15 amino acids long. Germline lookup yields CDR1 SGHKS and CDR2 YYEKEE (reference sequence). Trimming left V 4 bases short and J 3 bases short, with 15 bases between. Variable domain in full (rest from reference TRBV5-5 and TRBJ2-3): DAGVTQSPTHLIKTRGQQVTLRCSPISGHKSVSWYQQVLGQGPQFIFQYYEKEERGRGNFPDRFSARQFPNYSSELNVNALLLGDSALYLCASSPTGQGTDTQYFGPGTRLTVL.

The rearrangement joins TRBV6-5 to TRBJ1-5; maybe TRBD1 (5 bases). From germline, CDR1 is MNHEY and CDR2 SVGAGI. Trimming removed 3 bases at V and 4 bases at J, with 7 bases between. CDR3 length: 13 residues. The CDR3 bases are TGTGCCAGCAGTTATGGGGCGAATCAGCCCCAGCATTTT. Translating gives CASSYGANQPQHF.

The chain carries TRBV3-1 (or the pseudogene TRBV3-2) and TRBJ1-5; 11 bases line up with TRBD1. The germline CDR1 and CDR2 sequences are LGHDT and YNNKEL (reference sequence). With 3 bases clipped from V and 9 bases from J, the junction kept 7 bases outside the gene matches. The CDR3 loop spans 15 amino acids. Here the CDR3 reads CASSQGDRGFGPQHF. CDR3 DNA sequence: TGTGCCAGCAGCCAGGGGGACAGGGGGTTTGGGCCCCAGCATTTT.

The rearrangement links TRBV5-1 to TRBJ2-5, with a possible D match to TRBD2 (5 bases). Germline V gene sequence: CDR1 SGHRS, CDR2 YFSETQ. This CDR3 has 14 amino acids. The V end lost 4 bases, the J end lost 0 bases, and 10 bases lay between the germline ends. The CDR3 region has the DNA TGCGCCAGCAGCAAAGCGGTGTACCAAGAGACCCAGTACTTC. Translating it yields CASSKAVYQETQYF.

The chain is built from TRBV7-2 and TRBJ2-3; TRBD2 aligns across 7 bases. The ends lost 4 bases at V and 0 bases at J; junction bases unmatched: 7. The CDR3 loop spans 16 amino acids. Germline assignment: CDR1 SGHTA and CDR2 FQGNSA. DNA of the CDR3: TGTGCCAGCAGCTACCCCGGGACTACTAGCACAGATACGCAGTATTTT. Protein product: CASSYPGTTSTDTQYF.

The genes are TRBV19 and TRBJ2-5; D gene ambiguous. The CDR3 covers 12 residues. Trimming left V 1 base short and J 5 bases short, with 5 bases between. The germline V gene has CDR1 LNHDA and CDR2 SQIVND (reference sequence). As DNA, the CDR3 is TGTGCCAGTAGTATAGGGCGGGAGACCCAGTACTTC. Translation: CASSIGRETQYF.

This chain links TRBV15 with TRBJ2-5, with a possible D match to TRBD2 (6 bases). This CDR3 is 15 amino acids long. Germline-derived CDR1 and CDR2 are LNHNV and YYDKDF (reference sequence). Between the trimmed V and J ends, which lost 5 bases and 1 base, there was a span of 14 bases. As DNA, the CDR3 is TGTGCCACCAGCGGATTAGCGGAGACCCAAGAGACCCAGTACTTC. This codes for CATSGLAETQETQYF.

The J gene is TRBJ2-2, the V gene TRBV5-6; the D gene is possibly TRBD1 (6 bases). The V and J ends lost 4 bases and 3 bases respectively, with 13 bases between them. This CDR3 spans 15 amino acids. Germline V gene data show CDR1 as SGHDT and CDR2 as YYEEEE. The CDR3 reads CASSPGAGDTGELFF. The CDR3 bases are TGTGCCAGCAGCCCCGGCGCAGGGGACACCGGGGAGCTGTTTTTT.

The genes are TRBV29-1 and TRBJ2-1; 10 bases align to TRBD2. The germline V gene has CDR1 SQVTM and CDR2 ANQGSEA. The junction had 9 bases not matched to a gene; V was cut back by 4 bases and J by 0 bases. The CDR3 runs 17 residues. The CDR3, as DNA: TGCAGCGTTGTATTGACTAGCGGGTGGAGCTCCTACAATGAGCAGTTCTTC. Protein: CSVVLTSGWSSYNEQFF.

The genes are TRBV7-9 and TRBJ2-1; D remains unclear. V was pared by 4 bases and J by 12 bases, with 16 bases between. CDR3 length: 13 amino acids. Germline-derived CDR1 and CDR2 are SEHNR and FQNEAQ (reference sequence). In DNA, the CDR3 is TGTGCCAGCAGCTACCCCTTAGATCTCCGGCAGTTCTTC. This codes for CASSYPLDLRQFF.

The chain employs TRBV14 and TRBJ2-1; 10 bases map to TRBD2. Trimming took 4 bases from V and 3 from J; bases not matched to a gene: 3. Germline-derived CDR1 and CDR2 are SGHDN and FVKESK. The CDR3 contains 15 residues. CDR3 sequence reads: CASSRLAGIYNEQFF. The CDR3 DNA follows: TGTGCCAGCAGCCGACTAGCGGGTATCTACAATGAGCAGTTCTTC. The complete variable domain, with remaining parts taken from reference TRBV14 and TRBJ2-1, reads EAGVTQFPSHSVIEKGQTVTLRCDPISGHDNLYWYRRVMGKEIKFLLHFVKESKQDESGMPNNRFLAERTGGTYSTLKVQPAELEDSGVYFCASSRLAGIYNEQFFGPGTRLTVL.

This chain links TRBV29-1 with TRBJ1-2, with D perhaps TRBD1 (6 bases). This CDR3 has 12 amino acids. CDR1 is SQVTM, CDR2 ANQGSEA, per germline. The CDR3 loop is CTLWGPLYGYTF. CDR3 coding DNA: TGCACCCTCTGGGGGCCCCTCTATGGCTACACCTTC.

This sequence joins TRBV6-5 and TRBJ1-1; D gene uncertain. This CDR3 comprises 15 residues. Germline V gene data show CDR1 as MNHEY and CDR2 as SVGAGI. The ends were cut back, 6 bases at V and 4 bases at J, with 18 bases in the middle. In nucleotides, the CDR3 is TGTGCCAGCAGCCCCCGGATAAGCGGCGGCACTGAAGCTTTCTTT. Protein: CASSPRISGGTEAFF.

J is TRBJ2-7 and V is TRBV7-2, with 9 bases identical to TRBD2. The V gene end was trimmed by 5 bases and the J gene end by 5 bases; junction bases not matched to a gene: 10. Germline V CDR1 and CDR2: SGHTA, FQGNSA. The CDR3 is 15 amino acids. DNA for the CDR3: TGTGCCAGCAGCGCTAGCGGGACTAGGGACCACGAGCAGTACTTC. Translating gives CASSASGTRDHEQYF.

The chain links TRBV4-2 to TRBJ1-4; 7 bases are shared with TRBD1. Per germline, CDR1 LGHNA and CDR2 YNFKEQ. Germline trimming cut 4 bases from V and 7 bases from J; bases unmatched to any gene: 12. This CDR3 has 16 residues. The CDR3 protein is CASSLRGQQGSEKLFF. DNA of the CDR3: TGTGCCAGCAGCCTTAGGGGGCAACAGGGAAGTGAAAAACTGTTTTTT.

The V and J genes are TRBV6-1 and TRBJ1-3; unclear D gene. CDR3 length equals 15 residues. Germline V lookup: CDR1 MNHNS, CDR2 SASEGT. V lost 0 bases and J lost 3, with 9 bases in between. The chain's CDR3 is CASSEARKSGNTIYF. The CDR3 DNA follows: TGTGCCAGCAGTGAAGCGCGAAAAAGTGGAAACACCATATATTTT.

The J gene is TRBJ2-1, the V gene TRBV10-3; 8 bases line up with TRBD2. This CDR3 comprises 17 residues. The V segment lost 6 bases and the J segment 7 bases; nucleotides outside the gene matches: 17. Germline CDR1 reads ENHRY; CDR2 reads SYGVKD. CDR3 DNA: TGTGCCATCAGCCCACTTGGGACTAGGGATCGGATAAATGAGCAGTTCTTC. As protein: CAISPLGTRDRINEQFF.

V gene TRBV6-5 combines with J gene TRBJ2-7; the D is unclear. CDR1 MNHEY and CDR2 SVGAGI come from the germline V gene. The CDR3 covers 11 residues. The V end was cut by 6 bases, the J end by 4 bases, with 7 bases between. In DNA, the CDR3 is TGTGCCAGCAGATCTACTTACGAGCAGTACTTC. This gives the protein CASRSTYEQYF.

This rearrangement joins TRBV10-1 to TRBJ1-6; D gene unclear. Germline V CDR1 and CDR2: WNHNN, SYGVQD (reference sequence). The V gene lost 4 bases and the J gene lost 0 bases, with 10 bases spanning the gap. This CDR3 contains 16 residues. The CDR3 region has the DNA TGCGCCAGCAGTGTAGTAAATAGCTCCTATAATTCACCCCTCCACTTT. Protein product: CASSVVNSSYNSPLHF.

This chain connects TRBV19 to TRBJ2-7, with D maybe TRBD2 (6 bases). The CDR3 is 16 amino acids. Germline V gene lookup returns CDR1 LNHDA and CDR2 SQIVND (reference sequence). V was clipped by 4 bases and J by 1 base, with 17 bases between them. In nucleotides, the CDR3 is TGTGCCAGTAGTAGAGATCCGGGAGTTTTATCCTACGAGCAGTACTTC. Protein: CASSRDPGVLSYEQYF.